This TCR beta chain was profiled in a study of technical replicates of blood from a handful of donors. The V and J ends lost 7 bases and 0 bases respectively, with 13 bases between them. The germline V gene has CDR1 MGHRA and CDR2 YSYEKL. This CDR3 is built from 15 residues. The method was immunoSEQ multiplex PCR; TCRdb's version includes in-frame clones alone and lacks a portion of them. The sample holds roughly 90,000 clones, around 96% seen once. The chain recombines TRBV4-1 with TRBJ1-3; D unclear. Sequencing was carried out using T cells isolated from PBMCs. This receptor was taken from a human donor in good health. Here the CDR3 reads CASNLRRDSGNTIYF. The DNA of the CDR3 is TGCGCCAGCAACCTAAGGAGGGACTCTGGAAACACCATATATTTT.